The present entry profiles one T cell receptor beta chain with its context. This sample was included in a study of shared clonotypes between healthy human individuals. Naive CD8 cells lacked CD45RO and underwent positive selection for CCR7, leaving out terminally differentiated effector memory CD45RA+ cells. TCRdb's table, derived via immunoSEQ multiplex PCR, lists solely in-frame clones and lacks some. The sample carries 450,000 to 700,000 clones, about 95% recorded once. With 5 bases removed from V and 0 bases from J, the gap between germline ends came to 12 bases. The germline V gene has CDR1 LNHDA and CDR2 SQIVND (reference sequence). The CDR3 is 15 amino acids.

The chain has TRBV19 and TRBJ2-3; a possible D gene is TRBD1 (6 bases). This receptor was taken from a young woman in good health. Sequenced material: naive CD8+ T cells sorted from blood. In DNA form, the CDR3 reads TGTGCCAGTAGTGACAGGTCGGCTAGCACAGATACGCAGTATTTT. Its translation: CASSDRSASTDTQYF.